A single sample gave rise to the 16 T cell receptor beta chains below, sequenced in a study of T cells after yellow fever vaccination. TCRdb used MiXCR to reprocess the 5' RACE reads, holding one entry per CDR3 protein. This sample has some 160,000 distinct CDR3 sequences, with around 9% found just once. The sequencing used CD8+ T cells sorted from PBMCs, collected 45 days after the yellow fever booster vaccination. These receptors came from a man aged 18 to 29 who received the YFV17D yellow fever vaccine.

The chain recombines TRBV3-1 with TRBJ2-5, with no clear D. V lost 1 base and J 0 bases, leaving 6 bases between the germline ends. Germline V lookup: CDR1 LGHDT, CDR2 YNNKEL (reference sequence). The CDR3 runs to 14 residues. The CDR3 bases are TGTGCCAGCAGCCAAGTGCCGGACCAAGAGACCCAGTACTTC. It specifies CASSQVPDQETQYF.

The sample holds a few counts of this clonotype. As DNA, the CDR3 is TGTGCCAGCAGTGAAGATCCGGGGTTGGGGTCCGGGGAGCTGTTTTTT. Amino acids: CASSEDPGLGSGELFF. The V call is TRBV6-1, the J call TRBJ2-2; the D gene is possibly TRBD2 (5 bases). This CDR3 spans 16 amino acids. V was cut by 1 base and J by 6 bases, with 15 bases left in between. CDR1 and CDR2 from the germline V gene are MNHNS and SASEGT.

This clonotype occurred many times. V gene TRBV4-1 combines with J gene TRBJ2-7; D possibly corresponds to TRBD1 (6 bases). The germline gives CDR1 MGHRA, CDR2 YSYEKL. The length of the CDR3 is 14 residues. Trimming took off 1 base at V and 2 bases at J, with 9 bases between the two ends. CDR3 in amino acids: CASSQGQGTYEQYF. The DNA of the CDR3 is TGCGCCAGCAGCCAAGGGCAGGGGACCTACGAGCAGTACTTC.

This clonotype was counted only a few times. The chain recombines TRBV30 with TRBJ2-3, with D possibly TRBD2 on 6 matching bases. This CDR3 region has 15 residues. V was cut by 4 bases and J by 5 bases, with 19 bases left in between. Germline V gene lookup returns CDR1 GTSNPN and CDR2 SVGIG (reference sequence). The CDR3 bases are TGTGCCTGGACCGGAGGTACTAGCTTAAGAGATACGCAGTATTTT. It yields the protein CAWTGGTSLRDTQYF.

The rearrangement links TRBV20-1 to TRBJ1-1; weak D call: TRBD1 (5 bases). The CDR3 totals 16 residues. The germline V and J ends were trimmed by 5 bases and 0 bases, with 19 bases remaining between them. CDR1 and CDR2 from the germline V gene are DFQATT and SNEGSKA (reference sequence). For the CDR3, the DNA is TGCAGTGCTGGATCACCTCCCGGGGCTCTGAACACTGAAGCTTTCTTT. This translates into CSAGSPPGALNTEAFF.

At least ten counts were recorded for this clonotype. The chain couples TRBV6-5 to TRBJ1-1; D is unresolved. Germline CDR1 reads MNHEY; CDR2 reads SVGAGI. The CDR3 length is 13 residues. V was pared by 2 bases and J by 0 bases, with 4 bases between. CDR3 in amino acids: CASSYEVNTEAFF. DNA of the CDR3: TGTGCCAGCAGTTACGAGGTGAACACTGAAGCTTTCTTT.

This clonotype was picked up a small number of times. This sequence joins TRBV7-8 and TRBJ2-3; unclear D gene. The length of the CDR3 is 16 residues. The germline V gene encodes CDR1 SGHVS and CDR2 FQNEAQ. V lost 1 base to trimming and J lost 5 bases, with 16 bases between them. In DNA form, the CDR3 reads TGTGCCAGCAGCTTAGGGGGTTGGGCTTCGGGAGATACGCAGTATTTT. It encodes CASSLGGWASGDTQYF.

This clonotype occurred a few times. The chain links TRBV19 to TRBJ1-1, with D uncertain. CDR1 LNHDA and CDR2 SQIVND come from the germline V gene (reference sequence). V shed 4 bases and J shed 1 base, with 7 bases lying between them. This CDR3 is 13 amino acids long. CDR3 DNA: TGTGCCAGTAGTACAGCGTCGAACACTGAAGCTTTCTTT. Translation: CASSTASNTEAFF.

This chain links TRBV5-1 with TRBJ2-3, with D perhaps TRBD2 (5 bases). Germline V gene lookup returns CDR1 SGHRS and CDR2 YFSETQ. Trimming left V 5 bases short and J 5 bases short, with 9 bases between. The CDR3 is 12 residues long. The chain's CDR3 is CASRTGIDTQYF. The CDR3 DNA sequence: TGCGCCAGCAGGACGGGGATAGATACGCAGTATTTT. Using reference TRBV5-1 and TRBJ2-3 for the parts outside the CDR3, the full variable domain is KAGVTQTPRYLIKTRGQQVTLSCSPISGHRSVSWYQQTPGQGLQFLFEYFSETQRNKGNFPGRFSGRQFSNSRSEMNVSTLELGDSALYLCASRTGIDTQYFGPGTRLTVL.

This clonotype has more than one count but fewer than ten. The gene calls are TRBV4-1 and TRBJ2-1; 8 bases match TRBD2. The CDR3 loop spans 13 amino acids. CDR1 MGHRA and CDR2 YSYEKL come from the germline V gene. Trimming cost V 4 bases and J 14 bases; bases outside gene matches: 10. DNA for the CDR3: TGCGCCAGCAGCCCCCCGGGGGGGCGAGAAGAGTTCTTC. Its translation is CASSPPGGREEFF.

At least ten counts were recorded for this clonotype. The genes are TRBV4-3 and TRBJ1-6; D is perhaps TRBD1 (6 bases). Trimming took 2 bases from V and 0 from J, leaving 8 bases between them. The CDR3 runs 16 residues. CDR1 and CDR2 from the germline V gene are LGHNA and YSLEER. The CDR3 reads CASSQRGSSYNSPLHF. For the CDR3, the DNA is TGCGCCAGCAGCCAAAGGGGGAGCTCCTATAATTCACCCCTCCACTTT.

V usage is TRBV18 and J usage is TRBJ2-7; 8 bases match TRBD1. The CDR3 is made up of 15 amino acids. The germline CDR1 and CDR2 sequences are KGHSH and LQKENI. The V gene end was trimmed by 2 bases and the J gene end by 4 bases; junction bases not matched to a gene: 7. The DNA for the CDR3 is TGTGCCAGCTCACCAAAGGACAGGGACGGATACGAGCAGTACTTC. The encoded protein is CASSPKDRDGYEQYF.

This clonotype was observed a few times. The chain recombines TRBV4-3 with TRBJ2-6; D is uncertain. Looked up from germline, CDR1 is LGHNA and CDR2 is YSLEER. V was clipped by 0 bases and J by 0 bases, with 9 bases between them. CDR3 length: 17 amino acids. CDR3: CASSQDGLDSGANVLTF. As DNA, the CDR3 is TGCGCCAGCAGCCAAGATGGGCTAGACTCTGGGGCCAACGTCCTGACTTTC.

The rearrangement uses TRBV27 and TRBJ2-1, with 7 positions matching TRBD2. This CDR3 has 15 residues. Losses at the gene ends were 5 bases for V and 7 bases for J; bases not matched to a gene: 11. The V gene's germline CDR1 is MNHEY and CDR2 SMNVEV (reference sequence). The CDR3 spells CASSNHWTRRNEQFF. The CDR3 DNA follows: TGTGCCAGCAGTAATCATTGGACTAGGCGTAATGAGCAGTTCTTC.

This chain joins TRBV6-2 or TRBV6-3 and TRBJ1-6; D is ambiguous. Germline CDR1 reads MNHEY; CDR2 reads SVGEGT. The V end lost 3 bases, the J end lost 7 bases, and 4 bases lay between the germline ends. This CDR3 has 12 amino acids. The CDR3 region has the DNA TGTGCCAGCAGTTATAGCAATTCACCCCTCCACTTT. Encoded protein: CASSYSNSPLHF.

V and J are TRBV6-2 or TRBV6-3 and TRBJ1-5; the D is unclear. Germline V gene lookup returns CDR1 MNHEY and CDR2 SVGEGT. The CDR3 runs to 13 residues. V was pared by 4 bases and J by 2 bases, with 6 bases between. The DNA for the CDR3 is TGTGCCAGCAGTTCTTTCGGCAATCAGCCCCAGCATTTT. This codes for CASSSFGNQPQHF.